This entry features one T cell receptor (beta chain) sequence. Its target antigen remains unknown. No quality values exist for individual bases; no much larger clone is one base distant. These data come from a study of CD8+ T cells in alopecia areata (dated by TCRdb to 2017 to 2018). Context from the whole study: In both human patients and the C3H/HeJ mouse model, the study applied high-throughput TCRbeta sequencing to look at T cell clonal expansion in alopecia areata. On the human side, TCRbeta sequencing was run on scalp tissue and on sorted CD4+ and CD8+ peripheral blood T cells from healthy controls and from alopecia areata patients with either patchy or totalis/universalis disease. Clonality in the scalp was compared among normal scalp (n=4), patchy alopecia areata scalp (n=8), and alopecia totalis/universalis scalp (n=8). The RNA source kit depended on sample type: the PAXgene miRNA kit for fixed scalp, the miRNeasy kit for PBMCs, and the RNeasy kit for mouse skin. Amplification of TCRbeta CDR3 regions was done by immunoSEQ multiplex PCR using 35 Vbeta forward primers and 13 Jbeta reverse primers.

CDR1 and CDR2 (MNHNY, SVGAGI) derive from the germline V gene (reference sequence). Between the V and J ends, shortened by 0 bases and 1 base respectively, the junction contains 3 bases. From the cysteine up to the phenylalanine, the CDR3 has a length of 13 residues. Only the CDR3 DNA stays, 39 bases, in frame from base 1. After PBMCs were isolated by density centrifugation and stained for CD3, CD4 and CD8, a FACSAria was used to sort CD4+ and CD8+ T cells. Scalp biopsies and blood samples were obtained from unaffected controls. The method behind the library was the immunoSEQ multiplex PCR assay. To provide template for TCR sequencing, every sample had RNA extracted and reverse transcribed into cDNA. SuperScript III was used for first-strand cDNA synthesis, primed with a 2:1 mix of oligo-dT and random hexamers. A synthetic immune receptor repertoire was used to measure amplification bias, and any remaining bias was corrected computationally. The original methods were these. Raw reads were preprocessed for error removal, and CDR3 was defined according to IMGT conventions as running from the conserved cysteine to phenylalanine. Clonality was computed as 1 minus the Shannon entropy, with the entropy normalized by log2 of the number of productive unique TCRs. Whether scalp clones were CD4 or CD8 was inferred by matching scalp TCRbeta sequences against CD4 and CD8 repertoires sorted from blood. TCRdb took over this immuneACCESS table, retaining in-frame rearrangements with V and J assigned. Such tables are incomplete; in checked studies, under half of the missing clones stem from an unresolved V gene, and the remainder is unexplained. The V and J calls and clone size come from that table; D and trimming were worked out from the DNA. This sample holds some 100,000 clones; less than 70% were observed only once. Clones ranked in the top ten supply approximately 2.8% of the sample.

Broader findings and caveats from the paper: Compared with mice, TCR sequences shared between patients were less clear, possibly partly because of HLA diversity across the patient population. Resident alphabeta T cells in normal human skin are also sequenced, complicating scalp TCR repertoire analysis, unlike mouse skin dominated by gammadelta T cells. Higher clonality and more expanded CD8+ clones were observed in lesional scalp than in normal scalp, particularly in alopecia totalis/universalis, a finding suggestive of antigenic drive.

Sequencing input: CD4+ T cells sorted from blood. Recombination connected TRBV6-6 to TRBJ1-2; confidence is insufficient to name the D gene. The clonotype was recovered from a human donor in good health. The base sequence is TGTGCCAGCAGTTACTCCCTTAACTATGGCTACACCTTC. The encoded protein is CASSYSLNYGYTF.